These 21 T cell receptor beta chains came from one sample sequenced in a study of shared clonotypes between healthy human individuals. Sequenced by immunoSEQ multiplex PCR; TCRdb stores in-frame clones only, minus some. The sample has 2,500,000 or so clones; roughly 93% are singletons. The specimen sequenced was naive CD4+ T cells from PBMCs. This sample's subset: CD45RA+ positively selected. These receptors originate from a man between 18 and 35 years old in good health. Some clones in this sample may be carry-over from other donors' samples.

The chain combines TRBV7-2 with TRBJ2-5; 7 bases fit TRBD2. The CDR3 consists of 13 residues. Germline values: CDR1 SGHTA, CDR2 FQGNSA. V shed 5 bases, J shed 5 bases, and the junction held 5 bases outside the gene matches. The CDR3 sequence: CASSPSGWETQYF. Written as DNA, the CDR3 is TGTGCCAGCAGCCCTAGCGGTTGGGAGACCCAGTACTTC.

The chain recombines TRBV5-1 with TRBJ2-5, with 7 positions matching TRBD1. The CDR3 covers 15 residues. The ends lost 0 bases at V and 5 bases at J; junction bases unmatched: 7. CDR1 is SGHRS, CDR2 YFSETQ, per germline. CDR3 coding DNA: TGCGCCAGCAGCTTGGGACAGGGTTTCGACGAGACCCAGTACTTC. It translates to CASSLGQGFDETQYF. Full variable domain (outside the CDR3, taken from reference TRBV5-1 and TRBJ2-5): KAGVTQTPRYLIKTRGQQVTLSCSPISGHRSVSWYQQTPGQGLQFLFEYFSETQRNKGNFPGRFSGRQFSNSRSEMNVSTLELGDSALYLCASSLGQGFDETQYFGPGTRLLVL.

The rearrangement joins TRBV5-1 to TRBJ1-6, with D possibly being TRBD1 (6 bases). The germline V gene encodes CDR1 SGHRS and CDR2 YFSETQ. This CDR3 contains 15 residues. V was shortened by 4 bases and J by 11 bases, with 19 bases between the two germline ends. The CDR3 sequence: CASSPSRGASPPLHF. The CDR3 coding sequence is TGCGCCAGCAGCCCTTCCAGGGGCGCGTCTCCACCCCTCCACTTT. The whole variable domain, filled in from reference TRBV5-1 and TRBJ1-6, reads KAGVTQTPRYLIKTRGQQVTLSCSPISGHRSVSWYQQTPGQGLQFLFEYFSETQRNKGNFPGRFSGRQFSNSRSEMNVSTLELGDSALYLCASSPSRGASPPLHFGNGTRLTVT.

This chain links TRBV10-3 with TRBJ2-1; TRBD2 matches 13 bases. This CDR3 contains 22 residues. The V segment lost 0 bases and the J segment 6 bases; nucleotides outside the gene matches: 20. The germline gives CDR1 ENHRY, CDR2 SYGVKD. As DNA, the CDR3 is TGTGCCATCAGTGAGTCTCAAGAACTAGCGGGAGGGCCCCCATACCCAGGCAATGAGCAGTTCTTC. Translating gives CAISESQELAGGPPYPGNEQFF.

A word on this clone: This specimen includes other DNA sequences encoding the same CDR3. The chain recombines TRBV5-1 with TRBJ1-1; D call uncertain. The CDR3 runs to 13 residues. V lost 0 bases and J lost 2, with 5 bases in between. From germline, CDR1 is SGHRS and CDR2 YFSETQ. The CDR3 reads CASSLGGNTEAFF. CDR3 DNA sequence: TGCGCCAGCAGCTTGGGGGGTAACACTGAAGCTTTCTTT.

The chain combines TRBV7-3 with TRBJ2-2, with 9 bases lining up with TRBD2. J gave up 4 bases and V 7 bases, and 4 bases lay outside the gene matches. This CDR3 has 14 residues. In germline, CDR1 is SGHTA, CDR2 FQGTGA. In DNA form, the CDR3 reads TGTGCCAGCAAGGTAGCGGGAGCCACCGGGGAGCTGTTTTTT. It translates to CASKVAGATGELFF.

The chain joins TRBV6-1 to TRBJ1-4, with 9 bases identical to TRBD1. Germline lookup yields CDR1 MNHNS and CDR2 SASEGT. The CDR3 covers 15 residues. After removal of 7 bases from V and 5 bases from J, the junction contained 8 bases not matched to a gene. This CDR3 is CASTGMGQGNEKLFF. The DNA for the CDR3 is TGTGCCAGCACCGGGATGGGACAGGGCAATGAAAAACTGTTTTTT.

J is TRBJ2-2 and V is TRBV4-2; D gene unclear. Germline lookup yields CDR1 LGHNA and CDR2 YNFKEQ. The CDR3 totals 13 residues. Trimming stripped 1 base from V and 6 bases from J, with 6 bases between. DNA of the CDR3: TGTGCCAGCAGCCAAGCGACGGCCGGGGAGCTGTTTTTT. This gives the protein CASSQATAGELFF.

For this clone: Other DNA sequences from this sample encode an identical CDR3 as well. The genes are TRBV27 and TRBJ2-3, with a possible D match to TRBD2 (5 bases). The CDR3 loop spans 12 amino acids. Germline lookup yields CDR1 MNHEY and CDR2 SMNVEV (reference sequence). The V end was cut by 6 bases, the J end by 3 bases, with 7 bases between. CDR3 nucleotides: TGTGCCAGCAGCCCGGGGACAGATACGCAGTATTTT. It specifies CASSPGTDTQYF.

The CDR3 region has the DNA TGTGCCAGCAGTGCCCCGGGACAGGGGGGCGCTTTCTTT. Its protein is CASSAPGQGGAFF. The chain employs TRBV25-1 and TRBJ1-1; 11 bases are a match to TRBD1. V gave up 4 bases and J gave up 11 bases; unmatched junction bases: 6. The length of the CDR3 is 13 residues. Germline V CDR1 and CDR2: MGHDK, SYGVNS. The full variable domain, in which reference TRBV25-1 and TRBJ1-1 provide the parts outside the CDR3, is EADIYQTPRYLVIGTGKKITLECSQTMGHDKMYWYQQDPGMELHLIHYSYGVNSTEKGDLSSESTVSRIRTEHFPLTLESARPSHTSQYLCASSAPGQGGAFFGQGTRLTVV.

This chain joins TRBV5-1 and TRBJ2-1; possibly TRBD2 for D (6 bases). V lost 5 bases and J 12 bases, leaving 21 bases between the germline ends. From germline, CDR1 is SGHRS and CDR2 YFSETQ. This CDR3 spans 14 amino acids. The CDR3 reads CASRAISGSGGQFF. CDR3 nucleotide sequence: TGCGCCAGCAGGGCGATATCAGGGTCCGGGGGGCAGTTCTTC.

The rearrangement joins TRBV19 to TRBJ1-2; 9 nucleotides align to TRBD1. V shed 5 bases, J shed 5 bases, and the junction held 6 bases outside the gene matches. Germline CDR1 and CDR2: LNHDA and SQIVND (reference sequence). The CDR3 contains 14 residues. The CDR3 here is CASSRTGDAYGYTF. CDR3 in DNA: TGTGCCAGTAGTCGGACAGGGGACGCTTATGGCTACACCTTC.

The CDR3, as DNA: TGTGCCAGCAGCTTGGAGGGACAGGGGGCCTACGAGCAGTACTTC. Translating it yields CASSLEGQGAYEQYF. The rearrangement joins TRBV5-4 to TRBJ2-7; 11 nucleotides match TRBD1. CDR3 size: 15 residues. V dropped 0 bases and J dropped 2; count of bases not matched to a gene: 1. CDR1 and CDR2 from the germline V gene are SGHNT and YYREEE (reference sequence).

In the case of this clone: Other DNA sequences in this sample translate to the same CDR3. The chain uses TRBV7-2 and TRBJ1-1, with unresolved D. Per the germline V gene, CDR1 is SGHTA and CDR2 is FQGNSA. The CDR3 is 13 residues long. Deletions cut 2 bases from V and 7 bases from J, with 11 bases between. The CDR3 bases are TGTGCCAGCAGCTTAAGAGGCGGCCTTGAAGCTTTCTTT. This gives the protein CASSLRGGLEAFF.

The chain couples TRBV5-5 to TRBJ1-1; no clear D. Germline CDR1 and CDR2: SGHKS and YYEKEE (reference sequence). V lost 0 bases to trimming and J lost 5 bases, with 11 bases between them. The CDR3 has 14 amino acids. CDR3: CASSLGPGGTEAFF. The CDR3 DNA reads TGTGCCAGCAGCTTGGGACCGGGCGGAACTGAAGCTTTCTTT. Full variable domain (missing parts from reference TRBV5-5 and TRBJ1-1): DAGVTQSPTHLIKTRGQQVTLRCSPISGHKSVSWYQQVLGQGPQFIFQYYEKEERGRGNFPDRFSARQFPNYSSELNVNALLLGDSALYLCASSLGPGGTEAFFGQGTRLTVV.

The J gene is TRBJ1-5, the V gene TRBV28; unclear D gene. CDR1 and CDR2 from the germline V gene are MDHEN and SYDVKM. V was cut by 7 bases and J by 0 bases, with 16 bases left in between. There are 16 residues in the CDR3. CDR3 nucleotides: TGTGCCAGCATGGCGTCTCCGCCGAATAGCAATCAGCCCCAGCATTTT. Its protein product is CASMASPPNSNQPQHF. Together with reference TRBV28 and TRBJ1-5, the CDR3 gives the full variable domain: DVKVTQSSRYLVKRTGEKVFLECVQDMDHENMFWYRQDPGLGLRLIYFSYDVKMKEKGDIPEGYSVSREKKERFSLILESASTNQTSMYLCASMASPPNSNQPQHFGDGTRLSIL.

The genes are TRBV30 and TRBJ1-4; weak D call: TRBD1 (5 bases). Germline V gene data show CDR1 as GTSNPN and CDR2 as SVGIG (reference sequence). The CDR3 contains 15 residues. Trimming removed 0 bases at V and 4 bases at J, with 12 bases between. The CDR3 is CAWSVNGAVNEKLFF. CDR3 nucleotides: TGTGCCTGGAGTGTAAACGGGGCTGTTAATGAAAAACTGTTTTTT.

This rearrangement joins TRBV28 to TRBJ1-2, with D maybe TRBD1 (6 bases). Germline V gene sequence: CDR1 MDHEN, CDR2 SYDVKM. The germline V and J ends were trimmed by 6 bases and 8 bases, with 13 bases remaining between them. There are 12 residues in the CDR3. The CDR3: CASRQGILGYTF. DNA of the CDR3: TGTGCCAGCAGACAGGGTATTCTAGGCTACACCTTC.

V usage is TRBV5-1 and J usage is TRBJ1-1; D not certain. The CDR3 is 14 amino acids. Germline assignment: CDR1 SGHRS and CDR2 YFSETQ. V was clipped by 6 bases and J by 1 base, with 13 bases between them. The CDR3 loop reads CASNMLPGNTEAFF. The CDR3, as DNA: TGCGCCAGCAACATGCTTCCTGGGAACACTGAAGCTTTCTTT.

This chain joins TRBV5-8 and TRBJ1-1, with a weak D call TRBD1 (5 bases). The CDR3 totals 13 residues. Germline assignment: CDR1 SGHTS and CDR2 YDEGEE. V was cut by 5 bases and J by 4 bases, with 12 bases left in between. CDR3 DNA sequence: TGTGCCAGCAGATTCGACAGACCCACTGAAGCTTTCTTT. Translation: CASRFDRPTEAFF.

Notes on this clone: Within the sample, other DNA sequences also encode this same CDR3. The genes are TRBV14 and TRBJ2-5; D ambiguous. Trimming cost V 4 bases and J 2 bases, with 2 bases left between them. The germline gives CDR1 SGHDN, CDR2 FVKESK. CDR3 length: 11 amino acids. The CDR3 DNA is TGTGCCAGCAGCCTTCAAGAGACCCAGTACTTC. The encoded protein is CASSLQETQYF.